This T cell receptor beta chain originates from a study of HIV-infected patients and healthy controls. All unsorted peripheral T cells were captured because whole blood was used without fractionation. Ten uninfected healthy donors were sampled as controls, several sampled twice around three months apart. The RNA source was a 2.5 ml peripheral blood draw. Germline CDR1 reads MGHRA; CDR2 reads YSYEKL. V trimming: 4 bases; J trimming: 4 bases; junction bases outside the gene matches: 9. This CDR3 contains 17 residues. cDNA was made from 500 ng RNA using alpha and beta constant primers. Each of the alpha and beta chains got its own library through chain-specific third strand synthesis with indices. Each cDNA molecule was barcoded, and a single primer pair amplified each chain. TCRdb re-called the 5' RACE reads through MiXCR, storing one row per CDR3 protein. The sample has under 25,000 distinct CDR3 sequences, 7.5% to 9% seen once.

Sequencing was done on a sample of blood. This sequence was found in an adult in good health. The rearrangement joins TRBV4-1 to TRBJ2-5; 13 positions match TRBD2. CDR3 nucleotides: TGCGCCAGCAGCCGGCGAACGGGACTAGCGGGGTCAGAGACCCAGTACTTC. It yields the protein CASSRRTGLAGSETQYF.